These 18 T cell receptor beta chains originate from one sample sequenced in a study of blood T cell repertoires in COVID-19. Sequencing used immunoSEQ multiplex PCR; TCRdb keeps in-frame clones, though not all of them. The data hold approximately 470,000 clones, with around 90% observed a single time. The sequenced material came from PBMCs or T cells enriched from blood (not recorded which). These receptor sequences come from a woman under 30 who had recovered from COVID-19.

V and J are TRBV19 and TRBJ2-1; 10 nucleotides agree with TRBD2. The CDR3 extends over 15 amino acids. V trimming: 3 bases; J trimming: 8 bases; junction bases outside the gene matches: 7. The germline V gene encodes CDR1 LNHDA and CDR2 SQIVND (reference sequence). The CDR3 nucleotides read TGTGCCAGTAGTATCAGCGGGGGGGCCGGCGATGAGCAGTTCTTC. Its translation is CASSISGGAGDEQFF.

This clone has more than one count but fewer than ten. The rearrangement links TRBV19 to TRBJ2-2; D perhaps matches TRBD1 (5 bases). The CDR3 has 15 residues. V was pared by 3 bases and J by 7 bases, with 15 bases between. Germline lookup yields CDR1 LNHDA and CDR2 SQIVND (reference sequence). CDR3 nucleotide sequence: TGTGCCAGTAGTATTCTAGGGGCTAACGGCGGGGAGCTGTTTTTT. Translated, it gives CASSILGANGGELFF. The complete variable domain, with remaining parts taken from reference TRBV19 and TRBJ2-2, reads DGGITQSPKYLFRKEGQNVTLSCEQNLNHDAMYWYRQDPGQGLRLIYYSQIVNDFQKGDIAEGYSVSREKKESFPLTVTSAQKNPTAFYLCASSILGANGGELFFGEGSRLTVL.

The genes are TRBV4-1 and TRBJ2-7; TRBD2 aligns across 10 bases. V lost 5 bases to trimming and J lost 3 bases; unmatched junction nucleotides: 16. The V gene's germline CDR1 is MGHRA and CDR2 YSYEKL. CDR3 length: 18 residues. The CDR3 DNA follows: TGCGCCAGCAGCTCCCAACTAGCGGGGTACCCAAAACACTACGAGCAGTACTTC. Translated, it gives CASSSQLAGYPKHYEQYF.

The chain joins TRBV19 to TRBJ1-4, with D possibly being TRBD1 (6 bases). Trimming removed 6 bases from V and 6 bases from J, with 17 bases in between. CDR3 length: 15 amino acids. Germline CDR1 LNHDA, CDR2 SQIVND (reference sequence). The CDR3 region is CASRNRVLGDEKLFF. Here the CDR3 DNA reads TGTGCCAGTAGGAACAGGGTCCTTGGGGATGAAAAACTGTTTTTT.

Comment on this clone: This CDR3 is also generated by other DNA sequences in the sample. The J gene is TRBJ1-1, the V gene TRBV30; the D is unclear. Germline V gene sequence: CDR1 GTSNPN, CDR2 SVGIG (reference sequence). This CDR3 is built from 12 residues. V lost 0 bases to trimming and J lost 4 bases, with 6 bases between them. The DNA for the CDR3 is TGTGCCTGGAGTGTACGGAGCACTGAAGCTTTCTTT. This translates into CAWSVRSTEAFF.

The chain is built from TRBV7-2 and TRBJ2-3; 7 bases match TRBD2. Trimming at V came to 1 base and at J to 6 bases, leaving 4 bases not matched to a gene. Looked up from germline, CDR1 is SGHTA and CDR2 is FQGNSA. The CDR3 runs to 14 residues. The CDR3, as DNA: TGTGCCAGCAGCTTAGTTTCAGCGGGGGATACGCAGTATTTT. Amino acids: CASSLVSAGDTQYF. Filled out from reference TRBV7-2 and TRBJ2-3, the complete variable domain reads GAGVSQSPSNKVTEKGKDVELRCDPISGHTALYWYRQSLGQGLEFLIYFQGNSAPDKSGLPSDRFSAERTGGSVSTLTIQRTQQEDSAVYLCASSLVSAGDTQYFGPGTRLTVL.

The chain recombines TRBV18 with TRBJ1-3; maybe TRBD1 (6 bases). V lost 6 bases, J lost 4 bases, and 16 bases lay in between. The CDR3 runs 15 residues. The V gene's germline CDR1 is KGHSH and CDR2 LQKENI. In DNA, the CDR3 is TGTGCCAGCTCCCTAATCCGGGACAACGGAAACACCATATATTTT. Amino acid sequence: CASSLIRDNGNTIYF.

The rearrangement uses TRBV3-1 (or the pseudogene TRBV3-2) and TRBJ1-2; 9 bases are shared with TRBD1. The germline gives CDR1 LGHDT, CDR2 YNNKEL (reference sequence). The ends lost 5 bases at V and 8 bases at J; junction bases unmatched: 12. The CDR3 is made up of 15 amino acids. The CDR3 loop is CASSIPGQGVWGYTF. The CDR3 nucleotides are TGTGCCAGCAGCATACCGGGACAGGGAGTCTGGGGCTACACCTTC.

The chain is built from TRBV30 and TRBJ1-4; possibly TRBD1 for D (5 bases). Germline CDR1 and CDR2: GTSNPN and SVGIG (reference sequence). The CDR3 length is 11 residues. The ends were cut back, 5 bases at V and 8 bases at J, with 9 bases in the middle. DNA of the CDR3: TGTGCCTGGGACAGTGGCGAAAAACTGTTTTTT. Translation: CAWDSGEKLFF.

This chain uses TRBV18 with TRBJ1-5; a weak D match, TRBD1 (5 bases). The CDR3 sequence is 15 residues long. The ends were cut back, 3 bases at V and 1 base at J, with 10 bases in the middle. Germline V gene data show CDR1 as KGHSH and CDR2 as LQKENI. CDR3 coding DNA: TGTGCCAGCTCACCGGGGGGTTACAGCAATCAGCCCCAGCATTTT. Its protein is CASSPGGYSNQPQHF.

This rearrangement joins TRBV6-5 to TRBJ2-5; 8 positions agree with TRBD1. The J segment lost 12 bases and the V segment lost 4 bases, leaving 13 bases of the junction unmatched. The CDR3 spans 14 residues. From germline, CDR1 is MNHEY and CDR2 SVGAGI. CDR3 residues: CASSSQGAGGIEYF. DNA of the CDR3: TGTGCCAGCAGTTCCCAGGGGGCAGGGGGGATTGAGTACTTC.

Only one count was recorded for this clone. Written as DNA, the CDR3 is TGTGCCAGCAGCTTGGACAGGGCGGCAGATACGCAGTATTTT. This codes for CASSLDRAADTQYF. The chain has TRBV5-4 and TRBJ2-3, with D maybe TRBD1 (6 bases). The CDR3 has 14 amino acids. V was shortened by 0 bases and J by 4 bases, with 9 bases between the two germline ends. Germline values: CDR1 SGHNT, CDR2 YYREEE (reference sequence). Full variable domain (outside the CDR3, taken from reference TRBV5-4 and TRBJ2-3): ETGVTQSPTHLIKTRGQQVTLRCSSQSGHNTVSWYQQALGQGPQFIFQYYREEENGRGNFPPRFSGLQFPNYSSELNVNALELDDSALYLCASSLDRAADTQYFGPGTRLTVL.

V and J are TRBV7-2 and TRBJ1-4, with 10 bases matching TRBD1. The V and J ends lost 1 base and 7 bases, in that order; junction bases with no gene match: 6. The germline V gene has CDR1 SGHTA and CDR2 FQGNSA. CDR3 size: 16 residues. CDR3 sequence reads: CASSLGQTGGLEKLFF. The CDR3 bases are TGTGCCAGCAGCTTAGGGCAGACAGGGGGCCTTGAAAAACTGTTTTTT.

The chain is built from TRBV19 and TRBJ1-2, with D possibly being TRBD1 (6 bases). Germline V gives CDR1 LNHDA, CDR2 SQIVND (reference sequence). The CDR3 extends over 13 amino acids. V lost 6 bases and J 4 bases, leaving 12 bases between the germline ends. The CDR3 sequence: CASSLGQIYGYTF. Written as DNA, the CDR3 is TGTGCCAGTAGCCTCGGACAGATCTATGGCTACACCTTC.

The chain carries TRBV15 and TRBJ2-4, with D unclear. Germline V lookup: CDR1 LNHNV, CDR2 YYDKDF (reference sequence). Trimming left V 5 bases short and J 11 bases short, with 13 bases between. The CDR3 runs to 12 residues. Here the CDR3 DNA reads TGTGCCACCAGCGGAGTAGAAGAGGTTCAGTACTTC. Amino acid sequence: CATSGVEEVQYF.

This chain connects TRBV6-1 to TRBJ1-5; D might be TRBD1 (6 bases). This CDR3 has 14 residues. V was clipped by 3 bases and J by 6 bases, with 12 bases between them. Looked up from germline, CDR1 is MNHNS and CDR2 is SASEGT. The CDR3 region is CASSEGLRGQPQHF. The CDR3, as DNA: TGTGCCAGCAGTGAGGGGCTCAGGGGTCAGCCCCAGCATTTT.

The rearrangement links TRBV10-3 to TRBJ1-2, with TRBD1 matching over 8 bases. Germline-derived CDR1 and CDR2 are ENHRY and SYGVKD. The ends lost 6 bases at V and 8 bases at J; junction bases unmatched: 17. This CDR3 comprises 16 residues. The CDR3 DNA reads as TGTGCCATCAGGGAGACAGGGGTAGGGGGCGGAGGAGGCTACACCTTC. Translated, it gives CAIRETGVGGGGGYTF.

The chain carries TRBV5-1 and TRBJ2-5, with D possibly matching TRBD2 (5 bases). Germline values: CDR1 SGHRS, CDR2 YFSETQ. The V gene lost 2 bases and the J gene lost 5 bases, with 10 bases spanning the gap. CDR3 size: 13 residues. DNA for the CDR3: TGCGCCAGCAGCTTAGGAGGATCGGAGACCCAGTACTTC. Residues: CASSLGGSETQYF.